This TCR beta chain was sequenced for a study of immune evolution from preneoplasia to lung adenocarcinoma. Overall study: HLA loss of heterozygosity: roughly 6.6% AIS, about 15% MIA, around 35% ADC, none AAH. Study-wide results and limits: Clonality was highest in normal lung, lower in later-stage lesions apparently.

As to this clone: The target antigen is unknown.

TCRdb's copy holds only in-frame clones and misses some; the assay was immunoSEQ multiplex PCR. This sample has several thousand clones, with around 87% found just once. Two lung cancer pathologists independently confirmed each histologic diagnosis. This TCR was sampled from a person between 70 and 80 years old with invasive lung adenocarcinoma. The specimen was FFPE invasive lung adenocarcinoma tissue.

The CDR3 sequence: CASSFSRTYEQYF. The CDR3 region has the DNA TGTGCCAGCAGTTTTTCGAGGACCTACGAGCAGTACTTC. This rearrangement joins TRBV6-1 to TRBJ2-7; D is undetermined. Trimming cost V 5 bases and J 2 bases, with 10 bases left between them. Per the germline V gene, CDR1 is MNHNS and CDR2 is SASEGT. This CDR3 spans 13 amino acids.